Presented here are 17 T cell receptor beta chains from one specimen sequenced in a study of blood T cells in healthy people across ages. A second roughly 6 to 12 cycle PCR used barcoded and J-beta primers. TCRdb redid the calling of the 5' RACE reads with MiXCR, one entry per CDR3 protein. The sample has about 930,000 distinct CDR3 sequences, around 29% seen once. The same data also contributed to another study, on T cells of mothers and their children.

Sequencing used blood. These receptors all stem from a woman in her thirties or forties in good health.

CDR3 in amino acids: CASIGGLSIRTLYGYTF. The CDR3 DNA reads TGTGCCAGCATCGGGGGGTTATCCATCCGAACCCTCTACGGCTACACCTTC. V is TRBV5-5 and J is TRBJ1-2; weak D call: TRBD1 (5 bases). V was shortened by 6 bases and J by 8 bases, with 29 bases between the two germline ends. Germline CDR1 and CDR2: SGHKS and YYEKEE (reference sequence). This CDR3 is built from 17 residues.

The chain has TRBV5-6 and TRBJ2-3; possibly TRBD2 for D (7 bases). Trimming stripped 4 bases from V and 5 bases from J, with 20 bases between. The CDR3 extends over 16 amino acids. Per germline, CDR1 SGHDT and CDR2 YYEEEE. CDR3 amino acids: CASSPKGGGSRDTQYF. CDR3 in DNA: TGTGCCAGCAGCCCCAAGGGGGGGGGTAGTAGAGATACGCAGTATTTT.

This clonotype came up a few times. The rearrangement links TRBV29-1 to TRBJ2-5, with D perhaps TRBD2 (6 bases). This CDR3 is 11 amino acids long. Trimming cost V 4 bases and J 3 bases, with 6 bases left between them. Germline CDR1 reads SQVTM; CDR2 reads ANQGSEA. CDR3 protein: CSVGGEETQYF. For the CDR3, the DNA is TGCAGCGTTGGGGGGGAAGAGACCCAGTACTTC. Using reference TRBV29-1 and TRBJ2-5 for the parts outside the CDR3, the full variable domain is SAVISQKPSRDICQRGTSLTIQCQVDSQVTMMFWYRQQPGQSLTLIATANQGSEATYESGFVIDKFPISRPNLTFSTLTVSNMSPEDSSIYLCSVGGEETQYFGPGTRLLVL.

The sample holds a few counts of this clonotype. The CDR3 here is CSARDLSGATYEQYF. CDR3 nucleotide sequence: TGCAGTGCTAGAGATTTAAGCGGAGCAACCTACGAGCAGTACTTC. The V call is TRBV20-1, the J call TRBJ2-7, with D tentatively TRBD2 (5 bases). CDR3 length equals 15 residues. From germline, CDR1 is DFQATT and CDR2 SNEGSKA (reference sequence). Deletions cut 0 bases from V and 2 bases from J, with 14 bases between.

The V and J genes are TRBV7-9 and TRBJ2-1; 10 bases fit TRBD1. Germline CDR1 and CDR2: SEHNR and FQNEAQ (reference sequence). There are 15 residues in the CDR3. The J segment lost 8 bases and the V segment lost 1 base, leaving 5 bases of the junction unmatched. This CDR3 reads CASSLGQGALDEQFF. The CDR3 bases are TGTGCCAGCAGCTTAGGACAGGGGGCTCTCGATGAGCAGTTCTTC.

This sequence joins TRBV29-1 and TRBJ2-6; 9 bases align to TRBD1. The CDR3 extends over 16 amino acids. V shed 7 bases and J 0 bases; nucleotides not matched to a gene: 7. In germline, CDR1 is SQVTM, CDR2 ANQGSEA. In nucleotides, the CDR3 is TGCAGCGCTTGGGACAGGGCCTCCTCTGGGGCCAACGTCCTGACTTTC. Its protein product is CSAWDRASSGANVLTF.

This clonotype occurred many times. The V call is TRBV20-1, the J call TRBJ2-1, with 10 nucleotides matching TRBD2. Unmatched junction bases numbered 8, after V lost 8 bases and J lost 7 bases. The CDR3 covers 13 residues. Germline values: CDR1 DFQATT, CDR2 SNEGSKA (reference sequence). This CDR3 reads CSTTSGAGNEQFF. The CDR3 region has the DNA TGCAGTACAACTAGCGGGGCGGGAAATGAGCAGTTCTTC.

There are a few counts of this clonotype. The V gene is TRBV13, the J gene TRBJ2-1; D gene ambiguous. Germline CDR1 PRHDT, CDR2 FYEKMQ (reference sequence). There are 16 residues in the CDR3. The germline V and J ends were trimmed by 5 bases and 0 bases, with 14 bases remaining between them. The DNA of the CDR3 is TGTGCCAGCAGCCTGGGCGCGCCAAGCTCCTACAATGAGCAGTTCTTC. The encoded protein is CASSLGAPSSYNEQFF.

V is TRBV12-3 or TRBV12-4 and J is TRBJ1-6; D possibly corresponds to TRBD1 (5 bases). This CDR3 region has 15 residues. The V end lost 7 bases, the J end lost 9 bases, and 19 bases lay between the germline ends. The CDR3 coding sequence is TGTGCCAGCAACGTCGGGACGCAAGGAGGTTCACCCCTCCACTTT. It is translated as CASNVGTQGGSPLHF.

There are a few counts of this clonotype. This rearrangement joins TRBV29-1 to TRBJ2-1; the D is unclear. This CDR3 contains 14 residues. The germline gives CDR1 SQVTM, CDR2 ANQGSEA. Trimming stripped 1 base from V and 2 bases from J, with 9 bases between. The CDR3 loop is CSVEVGVAYNEQFF. The CDR3 DNA reads as TGCAGCGTTGAAGTTGGGGTAGCCTACAATGAGCAGTTCTTC.

This chain joins TRBV6-6 and TRBJ2-7; 9 nucleotides match TRBD1. Germline V gene lookup returns CDR1 MNHNY and CDR2 SVGAGI (reference sequence). The CDR3 has 15 residues. Trimming removed 5 bases from V and 2 bases from J; junction bases left unmatched: 7. This CDR3 is CASSIGTGIPYEQYF. The CDR3 DNA follows: TGTGCCAGCAGTATCGGGACAGGGATTCCCTACGAGCAGTACTTC.

This clonotype was seen only a few times. This chain uses TRBV2 with TRBJ2-5; D is possibly TRBD1 (5 bases). The germline V and J ends were trimmed by 2 bases and 2 bases, with 6 bases remaining between them. The CDR3 consists of 13 residues. Looked up from germline, CDR1 is SNHLY and CDR2 is FYNNEI. CDR3 in amino acids: CASSEYRQETQYF. CDR3 bases: TGTGCCAGCAGTGAATACAGGCAAGAGACCCAGTACTTC.

This clonotype was detected a few times. Here the CDR3 DNA reads TGTGCCAGCAGCTTATCGCAGGGTTCTGGGGCCAACGTCCTGACTTTC. Translation gives CASSLSQGSGANVLTF. The chain carries TRBV7-9 and TRBJ2-6; TRBD1 might be the D (5 bases). The CDR3 totals 16 residues. V was pared by 2 bases and J by 1 base, with 9 bases between. Germline-derived CDR1 and CDR2 are SEHNR and FQNEAQ (reference sequence).

The CDR3 loop reads CASSPAGPADTQYF. CDR3 in DNA: TGCGCCAGCAGCCCTGCCGGGCCTGCGGATACGCAGTATTTT. V and J are TRBV5-1 and TRBJ2-3; D is ambiguous. V lost 4 bases and J lost 6, with 15 bases in between. Germline V lookup: CDR1 SGHRS, CDR2 YFSETQ. The CDR3 has 14 amino acids.

This chain links TRBV7-9 with TRBJ1-1; perhaps TRBD1 as D (6 bases). Per the germline V gene, CDR1 is SEHNR and CDR2 is FQNEAQ (reference sequence). Trimming removed 5 bases from V and 3 bases from J, with 10 bases in between. There are 13 residues in the CDR3. The DNA of the CDR3 is TGTGCCAGCAGCATGGACAGACACACTGAAGCTTTCTTT. This encodes CASSMDRHTEAFF.

This clonotype has ten or more counts. The gene calls are TRBV18 and TRBJ1-2; D unclear. The CDR3 is 16 residues long. V lost 3 bases and J 4 bases, leaving 18 bases between the germline ends. The germline gives CDR1 KGHSH, CDR2 LQKENI. The CDR3: CASSPPVSLSVYGYTF. In nucleotides, the CDR3 is TGTGCCAGCTCACCTCCCGTCTCACTATCGGTCTATGGCTACACCTTC.

This chain connects TRBV7-9 to TRBJ1-1; D perhaps matches TRBD1 (6 bases). V lost 5 bases to trimming and J lost 6 bases, with 16 bases between them. Per germline, CDR1 SEHNR and CDR2 FQNEAQ (reference sequence). The CDR3 runs 14 residues. The CDR3 protein is CASSDEGGLAEAFF. CDR3 in DNA: TGTGCCAGCAGCGACGAGGGGGGGCTCGCTGAAGCTTTCTTT.